This T cell receptor (beta chain) was sequenced during a study of CD8 T cells in ankylosing spondylitis. This clonotype was counted many times. Its specificity is unknown. Broader study findings: Ankylosing spondylitis blood seemed to carry a telltale TCR beta motif made of eight or nine highly homologous variants. In synovial fluid and blood from reactive arthritis, some motif variants were previously reported. Disease-linked clones proved CD8+ and comparatively uncommon in peripheral blood. Within matched ankylosing spondylitis synovial fluid, disease-linked clones were reportedly significantly enriched.

Molecular-barcoded quantitative 5'-RACE produced these TCR beta libraries. TCRdb recomputed calls from the 5' RACE reads with MiXCR, one row per CDR3 protein. Among about 90,000 distinct CDR3 sequences listed, roughly 8.8% were seen once. Trimming removed 3 bases at V and 7 bases at J, with 7 bases between. The CDR3 has 12 amino acids. Germline values: CDR1 WNHNN, CDR2 SYGVQD (reference sequence). The gene calls are TRBV10-1 and TRBJ2-1; no definite D call. Material: blood, either unsorted or a sorted T cell fraction (not recorded which). This sequence was found in a male donor with ankylosing spondylitis. CDR3 in DNA: TGCGCCAGCAGTGACCGTAGGAATGAGCAGTTCTTC. As protein: CASSDRRNEQFF.